Below, 3 T cell receptor beta chains from the same sample are listed, as sequenced in a study of blood T cell repertoires in COVID-19. The assay was immunoSEQ multiplex PCR, and TCRdb's table has in-frame clones only and misses some. In the table there are 350,000 to 400,000 clones, roughly 90% of which are singletons. Sequenced sample: peripheral blood. These receptors were taken from a woman aged 25-40 years with COVID-19, enrolled during active disease.

The chain couples TRBV7-2 to TRBJ2-5; 8 bases map to TRBD1. V lost 5 bases and J lost 2; bases outside the gene matches: 10. The CDR3 contains 16 residues. Germline V gene sequence: CDR1 SGHTA, CDR2 FQGNSA. The DNA for the CDR3 is TGTGCCAGCAGCCCTCAGACAGGGGCGGGACAAGAGACCCAGTACTTC. Protein sequence: CASSPQTGAGQETQYF.

V is TRBV28 and J is TRBJ2-2, with TRBD2 matching 7 bases. V was pared by 4 bases and J by 2 bases, with 4 bases of the junction left unmatched. The CDR3 sequence is 15 residues long. Looked up from germline, CDR1 is MDHEN and CDR2 is SYDVKM. The CDR3 DNA is TGTGCCAGCAGTTGGGGGGGAAGCAACACCGGGGAGCTGTTTTTT. It specifies CASSWGGSNTGELFF. The entire variable domain, with the rest obtained from reference TRBV28 and TRBJ2-2, is as follows: DVKVTQSSRYLVKRTGEKVFLECVQDMDHENMFWYRQDPGLGLRLIYFSYDVKMKEKGDIPEGYSVSREKKERFSLILESASTNQTSMYLCASSWGGSNTGELFFGEGSRLTVL.

This chain links TRBV10-2 with TRBJ1-1; 7 bases line up with TRBD1. The V segment lost 3 bases and the J segment 2 bases; nucleotides outside the gene matches: 9. CDR1 is WSHSY and CDR2 is SAAADI in the germline V gene. The length of the CDR3 is 16 residues. CDR3 sequence reads: CASSDGPTGLNTEAFF. CDR3 nucleotide sequence: TGCGCCAGCAGTGATGGCCCGACAGGGCTTAACACTGAAGCTTTCTTT.